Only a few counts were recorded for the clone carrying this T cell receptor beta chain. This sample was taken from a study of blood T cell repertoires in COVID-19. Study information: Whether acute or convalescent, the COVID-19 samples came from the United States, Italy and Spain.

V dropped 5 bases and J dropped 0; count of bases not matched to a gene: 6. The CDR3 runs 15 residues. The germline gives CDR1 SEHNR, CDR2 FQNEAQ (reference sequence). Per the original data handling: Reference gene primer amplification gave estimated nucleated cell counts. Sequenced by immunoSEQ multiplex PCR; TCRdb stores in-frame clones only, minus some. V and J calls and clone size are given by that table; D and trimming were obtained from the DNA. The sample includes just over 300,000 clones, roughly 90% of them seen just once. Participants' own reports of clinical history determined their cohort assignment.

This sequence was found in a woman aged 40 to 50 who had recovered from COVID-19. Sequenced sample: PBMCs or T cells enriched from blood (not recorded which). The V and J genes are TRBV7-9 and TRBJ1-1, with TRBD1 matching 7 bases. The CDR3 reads CASSRPGQMNTEAFF. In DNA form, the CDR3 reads TGTGCCAGCAGCCGCCCGGGACAGATGAACACTGAAGCTTTCTTT.